Listed below are T cell receptor beta chains from one sample, sequenced in a study of blood T cells in healthy people across ages. Via MiXCR, TCRdb re-called the 5' RACE reads, giving one row per CDR3 protein. In the table there are hundreds of thousands of distinct CDR3 sequences, approximately 25% of which are singletons. This sample was shared with a second study, whose subject was T cells of mothers and their children.

Sample: blood. These receptor sequences come from a boy between 10 and 17 years old in good health. CDR3s include the opening cysteine and the closing phenylalanine or tryptophan. Fields, in order: J gene, CDR3 length, V gene, clone size, D gene, CDR3 DNA, CDR3 protein. A D gene is named only where the DNA matches it firmly. Some rows have no size entry. The others give once, few or many, or a class for an expanded clone.

TRBJ2-4 14 TRBV29-1 few NA TGCAGCGTCCTTATCGGATTAGCCAAAAACATTCAGTACTTC CSVLIGLAKNIQYF
TRBJ1-2 15 TRBV20-1 few NA TGCAGTGCCTTGTATTGGGGGGACAATTTCTATGGCTACACCTTC CSALYWGDNFYGYTF
TRBJ2-1 16 TRBV12-3/TRBV12-4 NA TRBD2 TGTGCCAGCAGTATACCGGGACTAGCGGCTGTAAGAGAGCAGTTCTTC CASSIPGLAAVREQFF
TRBJ2-1 14 TRBV19 NA TRBD2 TGTGCCACTAGCGGACTGGACTCCTACAATGAGCAGTTCTTC CATSGLDSYNEQFF
TRBJ2-7 13 TRBV12-3/TRBV12-4 few TRBD2 TGTGCCAGCAGGGGACTAGCGAACTACGAGCAGTACTTC CASRGLANYEQYF
TRBJ1-3 15 TRBV12-3/TRBV12-4 NA TRBD1 TGTGCCAGCAGTCTAGGACAGGGTGGAGGAAACACCATATATTTT CASSLGQGGGNTIYF
TRBJ2-3 12 TRBV7-9 NA NA TGTGCCAGCCGCCCACGGGGGGATACGCAGTATTTT CASRPRGDTQYF
TRBJ2-5 16 TRBV20-1 few TRBD1 TGCAGTGCCGGTAGAATAACAGGGGGGCGACAAGAGACCCAGTACTTC CSAGRITGGRQETQYF
TRBJ2-5 13 TRBV6-1 few NA TGTGCCAGCAAAGACAGGATCCAAGAGACCCAGTACTTC CASKDRIQETQYF
TRBJ2-5 15 TRBV20-1 few TRBD2 TGCAGTGCGACCGCGGGGGACCCGTCCCAAGAGACCCAGTACTTC CSATAGDPSQETQYF
TRBJ1-2 17 TRBV5-1 NA TRBD1 TGCGCCAGCAGCTTGTCCGGACAGGGGGCGCGGGAGTATGGCTACACCTTC CASSLSGQGAREYGYTF
TRBJ2-2 15 TRBV3-1 NA NA TGTGCCAGCAGCCAAGCAGCGGGCAACACCGGGGAGCTGTTTTTT CASSQAAGNTGELFF
TRBJ1-1 13 TRBV29-1 few NA TGCAGCGTCCCCGGGACACGTAACACTGAAGCTTTCTTT CSVPGTRNTEAFF
TRBJ1-2 14 TRBV9 many NA TGTGCCAGCAGCGCCGAGCAAGGCCGCTATGGCTACACCTTC CASSAEQGRYGYTF
TRBJ2-5 15 TRBV10-3 few TRBD1 TGTGCCATCAGCCCCGACAGGGGGCTCCAAGAGACCCAGTACTTC CAISPDRGLQETQYF
TRBJ2-7 14 TRBV12-3/TRBV12-4 NA TRBD1 TGTGCCAGCAGTCTGCAGGGGGCAGACTACGAGCAGTACTTC CASSLQGADYEQYF
TRBJ2-3 14 TRBV4-3 NA NA TGCGCCAGCAGCCAGGGGAGTTTCACAGATACGCAGTATTTT CASSQGSFTDTQYF
TRBJ1-2 14 TRBV20-1 NA NA TGCAGTGCTCCTTTTTCAGGTCCTAACTATGGCTACACCTTC CSAPFSGPNYGYTF
TRBJ2-3 13 TRBV29-1 NA TRBD1 TGCAGCGTTGTGTGGACAGGGACTGATATGCAGTATTTT CSVVWTGTDMQYF
TRBJ2-5 14 TRBV28 NA TRBD2 TGTGCCAGCAGTAGACTAGCCGCGGAAGAGACCCAGTACTTC CASSRLAAEETQYF
TRBJ1-2 14 TRBV29-1 NA NA TGCAGCGTTGAAGTATGGGAAACCCACTATGGCTACACCTTC CSVEVWETHYGYTF
TRBJ2-4 13 TRBV2 NA NA TGTGCCAGCAGTGTCACCGCCAAAAACATTCAGTACTTC CASSVTAKNIQYF
TRBJ1-3 15 TRBV3-1 NA NA TGTGCCAGCAGCCAAGATACGACCTCTGGAAACACCATATATTTT CASSQDTTSGNTIYF
TRBJ2-1 14 TRBV20-1 NA NA TGCAGTGCTAGAGGGGGGCTGGGTGTCTATGAGCAGTTCTTC CSARGGLGVYEQFF
TRBJ2-7 15 TRBV7-2 few NA TGTGCCAGCAGCTTAAGGACGGGAGTCTCCCACGAGCAGTACTTC CASSLRTGVSHEQYF
TRBJ2-1 13 TRBV3-1 few NA TGTGCCAGCAGCCAACTAAGGGGGAATGAGCAGTTCTTC CASSQLRGNEQFF
TRBJ1-1 13 TRBV7-9 NA NA TGTGCCAGCAGCTATACAGCGAACACTGAAGCTTTCTTT CASSYTANTEAFF
TRBJ2-1 14 TRBV28 NA NA TGTGCCAGCAGACTCCGGGGTCAGGATTATGAGCAGTTCTTC CASRLRGQDYEQFF
TRBJ2-2 13 TRBV6-1 few NA TGTGCCGGGCAAGGCGCAGTCACCGGGGAGCTGTTTTTT CAGQGAVTGELFF
TRBJ1-1 15 TRBV13 few TRBD1 TGTGCCAGCAGCTCTCCACCGGGACAGGGGGCAGGGGCTTTCTTT CASSSPPGQGAGAFF
TRBJ1-1 14 TRBV3-1 NA NA TGTGCCAGCAGCCAAGAAATTGGGAACCCTGAAGCTTTCTTT CASSQEIGNPEAFF
TRBJ1-1 13 TRBV7-8 NA NA TGTGCCAGCAGCTTACCAGACGTTCCAGAAGCTTTCTTT CASSLPDVPEAFF
TRBJ2-4 12 TRBV20-1 NA NA TGCAGTGCTAGAGATTCGAGCGGGCTTCAGTACTTC CSARDSSGLQYF
TRBJ1-6 13 TRBV6-5 NA NA TGTGCCAGCAGTCCCCGGGGGGGTTCACCCCTCCACTTT CASSPRGGSPLHF
TRBJ2-7 15 TRBV28 NA TRBD2 TGTGCCAGCAGAAACATAGCGGGAGGGCCCCACGAGCAGTACTTC CASRNIAGGPHEQYF
TRBJ1-4 14 TRBV4-2 NA NA TGTGCCAGCAGCCTCGGGACCCGTAATGAAAAACTGTTTTTT CASSLGTRNEKLFF
TRBJ2-5 14 TRBV13 few NA TGTGCCAGCAGCTCGATGGACGCGGAGGAGACCCAGTACTTC CASSSMDAEETQYF
TRBJ2-1 16 TRBV7-9 once TRBD2 TGTGCCAGCAGCTCCGGACTAGCGGGAGACCGCAACGAGCAGTTCTTC CASSSGLAGDRNEQFF
TRBJ1-3 14 TRBV6-5 NA NA TGTGCCAGCAGTTACGGGAAAGGTGGAAACACCATATATTTT CASSYGKGGNTIYF
TRBJ1-4 16 TRBV15 few NA TGTGCCACCAGCAGATATGACGGCCCAGGGAGGGAAAAACTGTTTTTT CATSRYDGPGREKLFF